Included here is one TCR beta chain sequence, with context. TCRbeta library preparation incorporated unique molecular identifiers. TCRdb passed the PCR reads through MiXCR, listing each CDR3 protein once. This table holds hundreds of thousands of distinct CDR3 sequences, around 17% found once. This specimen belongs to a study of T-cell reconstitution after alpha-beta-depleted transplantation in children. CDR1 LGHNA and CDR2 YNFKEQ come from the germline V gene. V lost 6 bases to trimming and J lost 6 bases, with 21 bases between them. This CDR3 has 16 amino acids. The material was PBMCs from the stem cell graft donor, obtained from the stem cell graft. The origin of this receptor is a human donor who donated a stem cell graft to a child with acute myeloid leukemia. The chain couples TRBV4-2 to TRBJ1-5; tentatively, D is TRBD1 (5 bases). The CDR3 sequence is CASRRDGNEDRQPQHF. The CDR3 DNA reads TGTGCCAGCAGGAGGGACGGGAACGAAGATCGTCAGCCCCAGCATTTT.